This TCR beta chain appears in the sequencing data of a study of regulatory T cells in long-lasting Graves disease (dated by TCRdb to about 2021). As for the study more broadly: Persistent Graves' disease meant more than 5 years of antithyroid drug treatment with TSH receptor autoantibodies that stayed positive. Persistent Graves' disease patients were compared with newly diagnosed Graves' disease patients by peripheral blood TCR sequencing and RNA sequencing. The study took place in China and was registered as a clinical trial. TCR sequencing covered about 13 persistent and roughly 20 newly diagnosed Graves' disease patients, 33 samples in total. In the clinical cohort, patients with persistent Graves' disease had used antithyroid drugs for an average of around ten years. Points the paper makes about the study in general: Only peripheral blood was studied, because thyroid tissue, the primary lesion, was inaccessible. Lower TCR Shannon entropy and fewer highly expanded clones were observed in persistent Graves' disease patients than in newly diagnosed patients, which suggested clonal expansion. The authors noted that the small sample size was a limitation that may lower accuracy. Sequencing and analysis were limited to the TCR beta chain. Persistent disease showed preferential use of TRBV28, TRBJ1-2 and TRBJ2-5, whereas newly diagnosed disease favored TRBV20-1 and TRBJ2-1. More public clonotypes were shared among persistent patients (under 3,000) than among newly diagnosed patients (approximately 930).

V loses 4 bases, J loses 7 bases, and the germline ends lie 8 bases apart. Its CDR3 holds 11 amino acids, cysteine through phenylalanine. This entry keeps only the CDR3 DNA: 33 bases, framed from base 1. Based on the germline V gene, the CDR1 and CDR2 sequences are SQVTM and ANQGSEA. Libraries were constructed by multiplex PCR. Sequenced on an Illumina HiSeq 4000. To build TCR beta libraries, CDR3 regions were amplified by Arm-PCR using iRepertoire HTBI primers. PCR products were gel purified before sequencing. The original methods were these. Across samples, 60 to 70 TRBV and 14 TRBJ segments were identified and used for gene usage analysis of CDR3 amino acid clonotypes. COPE and FqMerger were used to merge filtered high-quality paired reads into contigs. BLAST was used to align contigs to IMGT TRBV, TRBD and TRBJ reference genes, with CDR3 defined following IMGT. Any clonotype with a frequency above 0.1% was counted as a highly expanded clone. Shannon entropy was used to measure repertoire diversity, and the Gini coefficient was used to measure V-J evenness. A clonotype found in more than one individual was treated as public. TCRdb reanalyzed the raw reads on its own, using fastp at Q25 for trimming and MiXCR for clone calling, and kept in-frame beta chains. Rows with a matching CDR3 protein are joined into one entry that keeps the most common DNA and genes. It is TCRdb's table, rather than the study itself, that gives the V and J calls and clone size. This sample lists a few hundred thousand distinct CDR3 sequences; 23% were detected once. Over 25% of the sample goes to the ten largest clones.

The time point label here, explained by the study, means: persistent/refractory GD, antithyroid drugs over 5 years with positive TRAb. For both TCR sequencing and RNA sequencing, RNA was extracted from PBMCs using TRIzol. The diagnosis of Graves' disease was made according to American Thyroid Association guidelines. Patients for the study were recruited at an endocrinology department in Xi'an, China. Each patient gave approximately 9.7 milliliters of peripheral blood, collected in an EDTA anticoagulant tube. PBMCs were isolated by Ficoll Paque Plus density gradient separation without further T cell sorting. An Agilent 2100 Bioanalyzer and agarose gel were used to assess RNA quality, and a NanoDrop 2000 was used to measure RNA concentration. This clonotype was seen a single time. Its antigen has not been determined. Per-base qualities were not stored, and no clone one base away is much larger. One read provides weak support.

The sequence came from a female donor with Graves disease. The sample was peripheral blood mononuclear cells (PBMCs), taken when the disease was refractory, from a patient treated with antithyroid drugs. The chain links TRBV29-1 with TRBJ2-1; no D gene is confidently identified. The DNA sequence reads TGCAGCGTTGTCCGGTTGAATGAGCAGTTCTTC. Its coded protein is CSVVRLNEQFF.